This entry concerns a single TCR beta chain. Its target is unknown. The data are from a study of a mutant IDH1 vaccine in newly diagnosed glioma. Study overall: Eight vaccinations were given in weeks 1, 3, 5, 7, 11, 15, 19 and 23. The initiation of vaccination occurred 4-6 weeks after radiotherapy alone, or with temozolomide cycles. Of treated patients, approximately 62% were men and 37.5% women, averaging 40.4 years.

Germline CDR1 reads SGHVS; CDR2 reads FQNEAQ. The CDR3 runs 13 residues. TCRdb's copy holds only in-frame clones and misses some; the assay was immunoSEQ multiplex PCR. This sample carries 35,000 to 55,000 clones, approximately 84% of them seen once, and the ten largest clones take about 2.2%. Time point noted: week 23, last vaccination. The content of each vaccine dose was 300 ug of mutant IDH1 20-mer peptide, and topical imiquimod accompanied it. New WHO grade 3 or 4 IDH1-mutant, ATRX-lost astrocytomas were present in all donors. This clonotype was sampled from a woman aged 18-30 years with glioma. Some clones in this sample may be carry-over from other donors' samples. Sample: PBMCs, taken from a glioma patient whose treatment included an IDH1 peptide vaccine. The V gene is TRBV7-8, the J gene TRBJ2-7, with 10 nucleotides matching TRBD1. CDR3 DNA sequence: TGTGCAGCCGGGACAGGGGCTACCTACGAGCAGTACTTC. As protein: CAAGTGATYEQYF. Full variable domain (rest looked up from reference TRBV7-8 and TRBJ2-7): GAGVSQSPRYKVAKRGQDVALRCDPISGHVSLFWYQQALGQGPEFLTYFQNEAQLDKSGLPSDRFFAERPEGSVSTLKIQRTQQEDSAVYLCAAGTGATYEQYFGPGTRLTVT.